This TCR beta chain was profiled in a study of blood T cells in healthy people across ages. Study-level points and caveats: Changes in expanded clonotypes were possibly confounded, as the CMV status of donors was unknown. Long-lived donors exceeded aged donors in naive CD4+ cells and diversity.

Details on this clonotype: The target antigen is unknown.

Healthy Russian Caucasian donors spanned ages about 6 to 95 years. Sample-barcoded 5' priming and a J-beta primer mix drove a second PCR of roughly 7 to 11 cycles. A template-switch adaptor that had 12 random nucleotides put a tag on each cDNA molecule. TCRdb re-called the 5' RACE reads with MiXCR, one entry per CDR3 protein. The data contain roughly 830,000 distinct CDR3 sequences, 62% of them seen just once; the ten biggest clones take up about 30%. Germline V gene sequence: CDR1 DFQATT, CDR2 SNEGSKA (reference sequence). The V gene lost 1 base and the J gene lost 0 bases, with 10 bases spanning the gap. The CDR3 is made up of 16 amino acids.

Material for sequencing was blood. The origin of this receptor is a man aged 30 to 39 in good health. The chain joins TRBV20-1 to TRBJ1-6, with no clear D. The CDR3 here is CSARVASSSYNSPLHF. CDR3 nucleotide sequence: TGCAGTGCTAGAGTCGCATCGAGCTCCTATAATTCACCCCTCCACTTT.